The present entry profiles one TCR beta chain with its context. The clone's antigen remains unknown. Within one base of it there is no much larger clone, and no base qualities were kept. The meaning of the sample's treatment or condition label: in vitro stimulation with specific CMV peptide epitopes to enrich CMV-specific T cells. This specimen comes from a study of T cell repertoires in cytomegalovirus infection (dated by TCRdb to the late 2010s). Describing the broader study: The peptide stimulations were aimed at well-studied HLA-B-restricted epitopes as well as recently identified HLA-C-restricted CMV epitopes, whose presentation resists viral immunomodulation. Because public TCR beta signatures pointed to carriage of CMV infection together with the matching HLA type, the HLA type of each donor mattered for the analysis. Results the study describes overall, beyond this receptor: The ex vivo response was dominated by HLA-C-restricted CMV-specific TCR beta clonotypes, which also provided the single most frequent clonotype in two of eight donors. Carriers of CMV infection plus the relevant HLA type were discriminated by the cumulative frequency of public TCR beta family members in the study cohort and in an independent roughly 370-donor cohort.

Instrument used: Illumina HiSeq 1500. TCRdb passed the public sequencing reads through fastp at Q25 and MiXCR, retaining productive beta sequences. For every CDR3 protein sequence, its rows merge into one entry that carries the most common genes and DNA. This sample has about 770,000 distinct CDR3 sequences in its table, and 25% to 35% of those were observed once. The top ten clones comprise around 14% of the sample. For this chain, trimming is 5 bases at the V end and 4 bases at the J end, and the number of junction bases without a gene match is 6. Inclusive of the bounding cysteine and phenylalanine, the CDR3 is 15 residues long. The DNA shown is the 45-base CDR3, in frame from base 1. CDR1 and CDR2, per the germline V gene, are SGHVS and FNYEAQ.

The receptor chain draws on TRBV7-6 and TRBJ1-2; 11 middle bases align to TRBD1. The source is a human donor in good health (CMV status not recorded). Some clones in this sample may be carry-over from other donors' samples. The specimen comprised cultured CD8+ T cells from PBMCs, sampled from culture after CMV antigen stimulation. The CDR3 loop reads CASSGDRGFFYGYTF. The DNA reads TGTGCCAGCAGCGGGGACAGGGGGTTCTTCTATGGCTACACCTTC.